This T cell receptor (beta chain) was sequenced for a study of T cell repertoires in cytomegalovirus infection. Whole-study context: Well-studied HLA-B-restricted CMV epitopes were used in the study alongside recently identified HLA-C-restricted ones. Based on public TCR beta signatures, there were indications of CMV infection and of a matching HLA type. General observations from the study: Based on cumulative public TCR beta family frequency, carriers of CMV plus the relevant HLA were identified. The response measured ex vivo was dominated by TCR beta clonotypes (HLA-C-restricted and CMV-specific).

Comments on this clonotype: Its antigen is currently unknown. A much larger clone is a single base away; this may be a read error.

Germline values: CDR1 SGHTA, CDR2 FQGNSA. This CDR3 contains 17 residues. The trim removed 5 bases at V and 7 bases at J, leaving 19 bases unmatched. TCRdb passed the reads through MiXCR, listing each CDR3 protein once. The sample has approximately 730,000 distinct CDR3 sequences, 30% to 40% seen once. The sequencing used cultured PBMCs, collected from culture after CMV antigen stimulation. This sequence was found in a human donor in good health (CMV status not recorded). Some clones in this sample may be carry-over from other donors' samples. The chain employs TRBV7-2 and TRBJ2-7; 8 bases align to TRBD1. The CDR3 protein is CASSGGTGQGLGGEQYF. The CDR3 DNA reads as TGTGCCAGCAGCGGGGGCACTGGACAGGGCCTGGGCGGGGAGCAGTACTTC.